A selection of T cell receptor beta chains follows, all from one sample in a study of T cells in Graves' hyperthyroidism and ophthalmopathy. TCRdb ran MiXCR on the multiplex PCR reads and lists one entry per CDR3 protein. The sample lists hundreds of thousands of distinct CDR3 sequences; about 14% were seen once. The sample comprised blood. Receptor source: a woman aged 25 to 39 with Graves' hyperthyroidism that later progressed to Graves' ophthalmopathy. Both conserved end residues are part of each CDR3. The D gene is left open where the match is weak. Clone size is stated in some rows and not others, as once, few, many or a class when expanded.

v_call,j_call,d_call,clone_size,cdr3_nt,cdr3_aa
TRBV30,TRBJ1-1,NA,many,TGTGCCTGGGGGGCAGAGGCCAACACTGAAGCTTTCTTT,CAWGAEANTEAFF
TRBV12-3/TRBV12-4,TRBJ2-1,TRBD1,many,TGTGCCAGCAGCCCCGGGACAGGGAACTACAATGAGCAGTTCTTC,CASSPGTGNYNEQFF
TRBV20-1,TRBJ2-4,TRBD1,many,TGCAGTGCTTGGGACAGTCGGATGGGGAACATTCAGTACTTC,CSAWDSRMGNIQYF
TRBV18,TRBJ2-7,NA,many,TGTGCCAGCTCCCCGCCGGGATCTGGAGAGCAGTACTTC,CASSPPGSGEQYF
TRBV10-3,TRBJ1-1,NA,few,TGTGCCATCAGTGAGGGGCCTTTTATTGGAGTCTTT,CAISEGPFIGVF
TRBV3-1,TRBJ2-3,NA,NA,TGTGCCAGCAGCCAAGAGACAGGGAGGACGCAGTATTTT,CASSQETGRTQYF
TRBV19,TRBJ2-5,NA,many,TGTGCCTCCTTGGGGGACAACCAAGAGACCCAGTACTTC,CASLGDNQETQYF
TRBV10-1,TRBJ2-2,TRBD1,NA,TGCGCCAGTCAAGGACAGGGAATAACCGGGGAGCTGTTTTTT,CASQGQGITGELFF
TRBV27,TRBJ2-1,NA,NA,TGTGCCACCCGGGGTCTAGATTATGAGCAGTTCTTC,CATRGLDYEQFF
TRBV6-1,TRBJ2-1,TRBD2,few,TGTGCCAGCACCACGGGGGGGGGGACTTACAATGAGCAGTTCTTC,CASTTGGGTYNEQFF
TRBV11-1,TRBJ2-1,TRBD2,many,TGTGCCAGCAGCTTAGGACTAGCGGGAACCAATGAGCAGTTCTTC,CASSLGLAGTNEQFF
TRBV7-2,TRBJ2-7,NA,many,TGTGCCAGCAGCCACAGTCGGGCCAAAAACCTCTACGAGCAGTACTTC,CASSHSRAKNLYEQYF
TRBV7-9,TRBJ1-1,NA,few,TGTGCCAGCAGCTTAGGGGGTTCCTCTGAAGCTTTCTTT,CASSLGGSSEAFF
TRBV19,TRBJ1-3,NA,many,TGTGCCAGTAGACAGGGAGGCTTTGGAAACACCATATATTTT,CASRQGGFGNTIYF
TRBV4-2,TRBJ1-2,TRBD1,many,TGTGCCAGCAGCCAAGATGGGGACAGGGGCTATGGCTACACCTTC,CASSQDGDRGYGYTF
TRBV7-3,TRBJ2-1,TRBD2,many,TGTGCCAGCAGCTTAGCTCTGCGGGAGGGCCTAATCAATGAGCAGTTCTTC,CASSLALREGLINEQFF
TRBV30,TRBJ1-4,NA,many,TGTGCCTGGATCCCATGGAGCGGGGCGAATGAAAAACTGTTTTTT,CAWIPWSGANEKLFF
TRBV7-2,TRBJ1-2,TRBD1,few,TGTGCCAGCATCACAACGGGACAGCAATATGGCTACACCTTC,CASITTGQQYGYTF
TRBV27,TRBJ1-1,NA,NA,TGTGCCAGCAGTATCTTTTTGAACACTGAAGCTTTCTTT,CASSIFLNTEAFF
TRBV20-1,TRBJ2-5,NA,many,TGCAGTGCTAGAAAGACTCAAGGGACCCAGTACTTC,CSARKTQGTQYF
TRBV2,TRBJ1-2,NA,many,TGTGCCAGCACCGACGGGGCCAGCGGCTACACCTTC,CASTDGASGYTF
TRBV27,TRBJ1-2,NA,few,TGTGCCAGCAGTTTTAGGCAAGCGGGAGGCTACACCTTC,CASSFRQAGGYTF
TRBV6-2/TRBV6-3,TRBJ2-4,NA,many,TGTGCCAGCAGTTACTCGTCGGTAGCGGTAGCCAAAAACATTCAGTACTTC,CASSYSSVAVAKNIQYF
TRBV28,TRBJ1-5,NA,many,TGTGCCAGCAGTTTGTTTCAGGACCGAAGGAATCAGCCCCAGCATTTT,CASSLFQDRRNQPQHF
TRBV18,TRBJ2-7,NA,many,TGTGCCAGCTCACCCTTTGATCTTCTGGGTGAGCAGTACTTC,CASSPFDLLGEQYF
TRBV28,TRBJ2-6,NA,many,TGTGCCAGCAGTTTATTTGGGGCGCAAGGGGCCAACGTCCTGACTTTC,CASSLFGAQGANVLTF
TRBV30,TRBJ1-5,NA,many,TGTGCCTGGAGTCGGACCTCCAATCAGCCCCAGCATTTT,CAWSRTSNQPQHF
TRBV28,TRBJ1-1,NA,many,TGTGCCAGCAGACTTGACTGGGGCACTGAAGCTTTCTTT,CASRLDWGTEAFF
TRBV5-1,TRBJ2-2,TRBD1,many,TGTGCCAGCTCACTGACAGGGGCGAACACCGGGGAGCTGTTTTTT,CASSLTGANTGELFF
TRBV2,TRBJ1-5,TRBD1,many,TGTGCCAGCAGGGGGACAGGGGATCAGCCCCAGCATTTT,CASRGTGDQPQHF
TRBV11-2,TRBJ2-5,NA,NA,TGTGCCAGCAGCTTAGACAGGGCCCCCGGGACCCAGTACTTC,CASSLDRAPGTQYF
TRBV6-5,TRBJ2-2,TRBD2,many,TGTGCCAGCAGTTCGGCGGGAGCCTCGAACACCGGGGAGCTGTTTTTT,CASSSAGASNTGELFF
TRBV7-7,TRBJ2-2,NA,few,TGTGCTAGCATGACGGGCCCCGGGGAGCTGTTTTTT,CASMTGPGELFF
TRBV28,TRBJ2-5,TRBD1,many,TGTGCCAGCAGTCTCGGGACAGGGCTAGAAGAGACCCAGTACTTC,CASSLGTGLEETQYF
TRBV12-5,TRBJ2-1,NA,many,TGTGCTAGTGGTTTGGTTCTCGGACAGAGCAATGAGCAGTTCTTC,CASGLVLGQSNEQFF
TRBV7-8,TRBJ2-3,NA,NA,TGTGCCAGCAGCTTAGAAGGCCCCCTGCAGTATTTT,CASSLEGPLQYF
TRBV6-1,TRBJ1-2,NA,many,TGTGCCAGCAGACCCGACTTACTCTATGGCTACACCTTC,CASRPDLLYGYTF
TRBV6-1,TRBJ1-6,NA,many,TGTGCCAGCAGATCAGGGGAATCACCCCTCCACTTT,CASRSGESPLHF
TRBV3-1,TRBJ2-5,NA,many,TGTGCCAGCAGCCAAATTATGGGCAGTCAGTACTTC,CASSQIMGSQYF
TRBV6-5,TRBJ1-1,TRBD1,many,TGTGCCAGCAGTTACTCGACAGGGACGCAAGGATACACTGAAGCTTTCTTT,CASSYSTGTQGYTEAFF
TRBV28,TRBJ2-5,NA,NA,TGTGCCAGCAGTTTTTTGACAGAGTACCAAGAGACCCAGTACTTC,CASSFLTEYQETQYF
TRBV5-1,TRBJ2-7,TRBD1,many,TGCGCCAGCAGCTTGGCCCCGGACAGGGCAATAGGCGAGCAGTACTTC,CASSLAPDRAIGEQYF
TRBV5-8,TRBJ2-3,NA,NA,TGTGCCAGCAGCTTGGGACTCCAGCTTAGCACAGATACGCAGTATTTT,CASSLGLQLSTDTQYF
TRBV6-1,TRBJ2-1,TRBD1,many,TGTGCCAGCAGGGGGGGTGGACAGGGAACCTCCTACAATGAGCAGTTCTTC,CASRGGGQGTSYNEQFF
TRBV19,TRBJ2-3,NA,many,TGTGCCAGTAGTATTTCGGGCGGGGGCACGGCAGATACGCAGTATTTT,CASSISGGGTADTQYF
TRBV13,TRBJ2-2,NA,few,TGTGCCAGCAGCCAAACAGACTCGTTCTCGGGAGCCGGGGAGCTGTTTTTT,CASSQTDSFSGAGELFF
TRBV30,TRBJ2-5,TRBD1,NA,TGTGCCTGGTCAGGGACAGGGCCGTTATACGAAGAGACCCAGTACTTC,CAWSGTGPLYEETQYF
TRBV18,TRBJ2-7,TRBD2,few,TGTGCCAGCTCCGTGGAAGCGGGAGGTTACGAGCAGTACTTC,CASSVEAGGYEQYF
TRBV10-3,TRBJ2-7,NA,few,TGTGCCATCGGAGCCGGTTACGAGCAGTACTTC,CAIGAGYEQYF
TRBV11-2,TRBJ2-3,TRBD1,many,TGTGCCAGCAGCTCCCCAGGGGGCCCTAGCACAGATACGCAGTATTTT,CASSSPGGPSTDTQYF
TRBV20-1,TRBJ2-1,NA,NA,TGCAGTGCTAGGTCGGGCGGGGTCGATGAGCAGTTCTTC,CSARSGGVDEQFF
TRBV7-9,TRBJ2-1,NA,many,TGTGCCAGCAGCCCAACCGGGACTTGGGGAGGAAATGAGCAGTTCTTC,CASSPTGTWGGNEQFF
TRBV27,TRBJ1-1,NA,few,TGTGCCAGCAGTTTAATGTTCAACACTGAAGCTTTCTTT,CASSLMFNTEAFF
TRBV19,TRBJ2-6,NA,NA,TGTGCCAGTAGTATAGTTGAGGGCGTCGGGGCCAACGTCCTGACTTTC,CASSIVEGVGANVLTF
TRBV5-1,TRBJ1-5,TRBD1,NA,TGCGCCAGCCGCCCCGGGACAGGGTTAGAATATAGTCAGCCCCAGCATTTT,CASRPGTGLEYSQPQHF
TRBV3-1,TRBJ1-3,NA,few,TGTGCCAGCAGCCAAGACTGGGCAGCGCTCTCTGGAAACACCATATATTTT,CASSQDWAALSGNTIYF
TRBV19,TRBJ2-7,NA,NA,TGTGCCAGTAGTAAACCGGGACATGCGATCTACGAGCAGTACTTC,CASSKPGHAIYEQYF
TRBV7-3,TRBJ2-1,TRBD2,NA,TGTGCCAGCAGCCCTAATCAGGGACTAGTACGGCATGAGCAGTTCTTC,CASSPNQGLVRHEQFF
TRBV19,TRBJ2-2,TRBD1,few,TGTGCCAGTAGTATTACGGCAGGGGGCATCGGGGAGCTGTTTTTT,CASSITAGGIGELFF